This record looks at one TCR beta chain sequence and its context. No antigen is known for it. No base quality values were provided; no much bigger clone lies one nucleotide off. This sample stems from a study of T cell responses to AZD1222 COVID-19 vaccine (dated by TCRdb to the early 2020s). Regarding the research as a whole: AZD1222 recipients whose second dose came at about 4 weeks and those whose second dose came at about 12 weeks were combined into one group, since spike-specific TCR depth and breadth did not differ between the two schedules. A total of approximately 240 trial participants underwent TCR sequencing, of whom 207 received two doses of AZD1222 and about 25 received two doses of the MenACWY control vaccine. Trial participants were enrolled by age into 18-55, 56-69 and 70-plus year subgroups, with 148, 28 and 57 TCR-sequenced participants respectively.

Per the publication, the time point label means: baseline before first vaccination. Samples from vaccinated people were obtained from the UK trials COV001 and COV002, which included a single-blind randomized controlled phase 2/3 trial of AZD1222 (ChAdOx1 nCoV-19) in healthy adults. For TCRbeta chain sequencing, PBMC samples were collected from trial participants at day 0 and at day 28 after the second dose. The CDR3 regions of human TCRbeta chains were subjected to immunosequencing. The authors' pipeline ran thus. TCRs in the repertoires were matched against a reference library of SARS-CoV-2-specific TCRs that had been generated with the MIRA antigen-specificity platform. Breadth was defined as the fraction of unique TCRs that were SARS-CoV-2-associated, and depth was defined as the fraction of total T cells that were SARS-CoV-2-associated. Using the MIRA data, each spike-specific TCR was assigned both to the spike region to which the TCR was reactive and to a CD4 or CD8 class. Log10-transformed breadth and depth values were compared by one-way ANOVA with Sidak's multiple comparisons tests. TCRdb's version of the immuneACCESS table is confined to in-frame rearrangements and falls short of the full clone set. An unresolved V gene accounts for under half of the shortfall where checked; the remainder is of unknown origin. V and J calls and clone size follow that table, whereas D and trimming were derived from the DNA. The sample includes roughly 150,000 clones, with 70% to 90% observed a single time. Together, the top ten hold around 3% of the sample.

What the authors observed across the whole study: Reportedly, close to half of the unique spike-specific TCRs recognized epitopes lying outside the regions that are mutated in the B.1.351 and B.1.1.7 variants. In the small 56-69-year group, the increase in depth fell short of significance, most likely because of low power. Most participants were white British and females outnumbered males, and the authors suggested that clonal diversity may have been underestimated. Because no samples from the day 14 peak response were available, repertoires could be characterized only after the peak T cell response. Spike-specific TCR breadth and depth rose significantly after two AZD1222 doses compared with day 0 and with MenACWY recipients. Only five to seven AZD1222 recipients were SARS-CoV-2 seropositive at baseline, limiting conclusions about previously exposed vaccinees. The vaccine-associated CD4 TCRs covered the entire spike protein, and the dominant responses fell in regions 160-218 and 743-854.

The specimen comprised peripheral blood, sampled on day 0 of AZD1222 vaccination. The sequence was collected from an adult in good health.

The CDR3 corresponds to CASSQETFASLHF. The DNA sequence is given as TGCGCCAGCAGCCAAGAAACTTTCGCGTCCCTCCACTTT. The receptor chain draws on TRBV4-1 and TRBJ1-6, with no confidently assigned D gene. Including the terminal cysteine and phenylalanine, the CDR3 comprises 13 residues. Only the CDR3 portion is preserved as DNA: 39 bases, with reading frame beginning at the first base. Based on the germline V gene, the CDR1 and CDR2 sequences are MGHRA and YSYEKL. V drops 0 bases and J drops 14 bases, leaving 11 bases in between.